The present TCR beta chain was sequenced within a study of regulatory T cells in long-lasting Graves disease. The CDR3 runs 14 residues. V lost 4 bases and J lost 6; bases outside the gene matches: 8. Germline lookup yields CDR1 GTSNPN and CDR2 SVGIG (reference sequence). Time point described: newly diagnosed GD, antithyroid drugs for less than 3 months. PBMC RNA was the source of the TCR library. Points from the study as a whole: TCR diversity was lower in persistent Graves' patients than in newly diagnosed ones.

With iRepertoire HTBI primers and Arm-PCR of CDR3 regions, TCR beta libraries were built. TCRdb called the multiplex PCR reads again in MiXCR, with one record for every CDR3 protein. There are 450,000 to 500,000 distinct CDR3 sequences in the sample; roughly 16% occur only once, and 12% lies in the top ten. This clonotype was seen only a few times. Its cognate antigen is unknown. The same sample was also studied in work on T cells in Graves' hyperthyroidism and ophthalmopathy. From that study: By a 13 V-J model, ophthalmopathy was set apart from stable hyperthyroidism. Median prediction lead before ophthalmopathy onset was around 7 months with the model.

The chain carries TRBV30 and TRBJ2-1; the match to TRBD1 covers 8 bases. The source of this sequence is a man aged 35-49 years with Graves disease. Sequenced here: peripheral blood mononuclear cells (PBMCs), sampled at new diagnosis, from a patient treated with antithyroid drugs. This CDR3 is CAWTGQGRVNEQFF. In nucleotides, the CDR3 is TGTGCCTGGACCGGACAGGGAAGGGTCAATGAGCAGTTCTTC.